Below, one T cell receptor beta chain is given with its context. The data belong to a study of blood T cell repertoires in COVID-19. Study details: Acute and convalescent COVID-19 samples came from the United States, Italy and Spain. Sources were T cells, B-cell-depleted T cells, or PBMCs; the material itself was cDNA or gDNA.

How the authors handled the data: Scientists estimated how many nucleated cells there were by amplifying reference gene primers. Assay: immunoSEQ multiplex PCR; the TCRdb copy retains only in-frame clones and omits some. The V and J calls and clone size come from that table; D and trimming were worked out from the DNA. The sample records about 120,000 clones, 75% to 95% being singletons. Germline values: CDR1 SGHTA, CDR2 FQGNSA. V shed 1 base, J shed 2 bases, and the junction held 8 bases outside the gene matches. The CDR3 is made up of 18 amino acids. Sequencing was carried out using peripheral blood. This TCR was sampled from a human donor with active COVID-19. The donor label of this sample is uncertain. The chain has TRBV7-2 and TRBJ2-2, with 9 bases identical to TRBD2. Here the CDR3 reads CASSLVDRGRGNTGELFF. The CDR3 region has the DNA TGTGCCAGCAGCTTAGTCGATCGCGGGAGGGGCAACACCGGGGAGCTGTTTTTT.